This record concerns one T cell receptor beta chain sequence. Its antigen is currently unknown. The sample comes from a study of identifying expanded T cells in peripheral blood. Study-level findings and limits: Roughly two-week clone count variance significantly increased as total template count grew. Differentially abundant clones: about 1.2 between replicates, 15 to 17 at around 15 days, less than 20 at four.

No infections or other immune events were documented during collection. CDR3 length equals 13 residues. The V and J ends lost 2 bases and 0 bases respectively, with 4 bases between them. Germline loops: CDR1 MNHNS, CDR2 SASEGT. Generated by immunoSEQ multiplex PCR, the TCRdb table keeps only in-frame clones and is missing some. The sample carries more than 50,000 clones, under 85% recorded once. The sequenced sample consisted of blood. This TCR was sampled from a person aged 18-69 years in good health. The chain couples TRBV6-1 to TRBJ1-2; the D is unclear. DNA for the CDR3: TGTGCCAGCAGTGAATTCGCTAACTATGGCTACACCTTC. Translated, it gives CASSEFANYGYTF.